This record covers a single TCR beta chain. The germline gives CDR1 MNHNY, CDR2 SVGAGI (reference sequence). This CDR3 region has 15 residues. With V trimmed by 5 bases and J by 6 bases, 5 bases remained unmatched. The sample belongs to a study of radiation and T cells in renal cell carcinoma. Sample time point: blood 4 weeks post-SBRT, at nephrectomy. Treatment denoted: 15 Gy SBRT to primary tumor, nephrectomy 4 weeks later. Produced via immunoSEQ multiplex PCR; TCRdb's table is partial and in-frame only. The profile shows around 170,000 clones, 88% of them singletons. The sequences come from blood, collected from a patient whose treatment included radiotherapy and nephrectomy. This TCR came from a woman aged 45-60 years with renal cell carcinoma. The rearrangement joins TRBV6-6 to TRBJ1-6; 9 bases line up with TRBD1. Here the CDR3 reads CASSIRDRVNSPLHF. The CDR3 DNA sequence: TGTGCCAGCAGTATCCGGGACAGGGTTAATTCACCCCTCCACTTT.